This paragraph reports one T cell receptor beta chain. Its specificity is unknown. These data belong to a study of blood T cells in healthy people across ages. General study findings and limits: Diversity estimates drawn from one million T cells were deemed underestimates.

Looked up from germline, CDR1 is MNHNS and CDR2 is SASEGT. Trimming stripped 1 base from V and 5 bases from J, with 9 bases between. This CDR3 has 14 amino acids. The second PCR ran about 6 to 11 cycles with a sample-barcoded 5' primer and J-beta primers. Each of the cDNA molecules was tagged by a template-switch adaptor with 12 random nucleotides. Each CDR3 protein gets one entry after TCRdb re-called the 5' RACE reads with MiXCR. The sample consists of over a million distinct CDR3 sequences, about 23% of them appearing once. The same sample was also used in a study of T cells of mothers and their children. This second study notes: Five or six children, together with their three healthy Caucasian mothers, made up the donors.

J is TRBJ1-5 and V is TRBV6-1; D is uncertain. The sequence derives from a girl aged 2-10 years in good health. Source material: blood. CDR3 amino acids: CASSEGRTDQPQHF. For the CDR3, the DNA is TGTGCCAGCAGTGAAGGCAGGACGGATCAGCCCCAGCATTTT.